This TCR beta chain came from a study of beta chain features in type 1 diabetes (dated by TCRdb to 2016 to 2019). About the full investigation: Mean age, gender distribution, total cell number and subset yield were not different between patients and healthy donors. In the study, TCRB repertoires of sorted circulating CD4+ T cell subsets from recently diagnosed type 1 diabetes patients were compared with those of matched healthy donors. A total of 107,917,701 sorted cells were examined across all samples, and a strong correlation was observed between cell number per subset and RNA yield. Whereas all 28 donors provided naive and central memory subsets, regulatory and stem cell-like memory subsets were isolated from just 8 patients and roughly eight healthy donors.

The entire isolated RNA was reverse transcribed using the High Capacity cDNA Reverse Transcription Kit, and thus expressed TCRB transcripts were sequenced. Naive, central memory and regulatory T cell samples underwent deep immunoSEQ sequencing, averaging approximately 3.3 million total reads per sample. Sorted cells were lysed in RLT buffer, and RNA was extracted using DNase-treated RNeasy Micro or Mini kits according to cell number. To prevent cross-contamination, each cell subset was processed individually, whereas patient and healthy donor samples were processed jointly. The immunoSEQ multiplex PCR was used to amplify TCRB sequences from cDNA, yielding 87-bp fragments that span the CDR3 region. Sequencing of the amplicons was done on the Illumina HiSeq platform. Regarding the original processing steps: Synthetic template baselines were used to correct PCR bias computationally, reads within Hamming distance 2 were collapsed together, and singletons that could not be merged were discarded. By aligning reads against IMGT, V, D and J genes, CDR3 length, and insertions or deletions at six rearrangement sites were assigned. Clonotype counts were normalized to sorted cell number within each subset before computing true diversity and Gini coefficients with the tcR R package. The overlap coefficient, calculated on TCRB nucleotide sequences, was used to quantify repertoire sharing. Out-of-frame TCRB sequences from naive cells were analyzed as a proxy for the pre-selection repertoire. What TCRdb holds here is the immuneACCESS table cut down to in-frame rearrangements. Part of the clones is not present; checked against another copy, under half of the missing clones reflect an unresolved V gene, and the others are unexplained. V and J calls and clone size are copied from that table; D and trimming were computed from the DNA. Present in this sample are 970,000 or so clones, 17% of which were seen just once. The ten biggest clones cover about 0.02% of the sample.

With respect to this clone: No antigen is known for it. Base qualities are not provided; no much larger clone lies one nucleotide away.

Overall study outcomes, separate from this receptor: HLA sub-analyses involved small numbers of individuals, so any influence of HLA type on TCRB rearrangement remained unresolved. A moderate but significant shortening of TCRB CDR3 length was observed in type 1 diabetes patients in all four CD4+ subsets. Patients with type 1 diabetes made fewer insertions and deleted more nucleotides at VDJ recombination sites, implying thymic rearrangement abnormalities. Shorter templates might be favored by PCR, yet because patient and control samples were amplified and corrected together, any such skew would affect both groups equally. The naive, central memory and regulatory TCRB repertoires appeared to resemble one another more closely among patients than among healthy donors. Sequencing cDNA rather than genomic DNA could over-represent highly expressing activated cells, although activation and CD3 levels did not differ between groups.

A single peripheral blood draw of approximately 120 mL on average was collected from each donor into heparinised tubes. A BD FACSAria II and a panel including CD45RO, CCR7, CD25, CD127, CD95 and CD27 were used to sort naive, central memory, regulatory and stem cell-like memory CD4+ T cells. A purity above 95% was achieved for all sorted populations. PBMCs were isolated immediately by Lymphoprep density gradient centrifugation and stained directly without culture. So that batch effects would be minimized, each experiment stained and sorted samples in pairs, pairing one healthy donor with one patient. Reading the germline V gene gives CDR1 SGDLS and CDR2 YYNGEE. V sheds 4 bases and J sheds 0 bases, leaving 11 bases between their ends. Including the terminal cysteine and phenylalanine, the CDR3 comprises 15 residues. The only DNA kept is the CDR3, 45 bases in frame from the first base.

Material: naive CD4+ T cells from blood. The cell subset or site label here, explained by the study, means: true naive CD4+ T cells. The chain couples TRBV9 to TRBJ2-1, with no confident D gene call. The clonotype comes from a woman under 30 in good health. The CDR3 region: CASSSRRGSYNEQFF. The nucleotide sequence is TGTGCCAGCAGCTCCCGCCGCGGCTCCTACAATGAGCAGTTCTTC.